Below, 14 T cell receptor beta chains from the same sample are listed, as sequenced in a study of CD8 T cells in ankylosing spondylitis. TCRdb called the 5' RACE reads again in MiXCR, with one record for every CDR3 protein. The repertoire holds approximately 250,000 distinct CDR3 sequences, with under 8.5% as singletons. Sequenced material: blood, either unsorted or a sorted T cell fraction (not recorded which). These receptors all stem from a female donor with ankylosing spondylitis or in good health (not recorded which).

This clonotype occurred once. Being one base from a much bigger clone, this may be a read error. This sequence joins TRBV6-2 or TRBV6-3 and TRBJ2-1; weak D call: TRBD2 (5 bases). The germline V gene has CDR1 MNHEY and CDR2 SVGEGT. There are 16 residues in the CDR3. DNA for the CDR3: TGTGCCAGCAGTTACAAATGGGAGATGACCTACGATGAGCAGTTCTTC. As protein: CASSYKWEMTYDEQFF.

This clonotype occurred many times. The gene calls are TRBV27 and TRBJ2-5; possible D gene TRBD2, 6 bases. The ends were cut back, 5 bases at V and 5 bases at J, with 36 bases in the middle. This CDR3 has 21 amino acids. The germline V gene encodes CDR1 MNHEY and CDR2 SMNVEV (reference sequence). CDR3 amino acids: CASSPLANGGLEHFGRETQYF. The CDR3 bases are TGTGCCAGCAGTCCGCTAGCGAATGGAGGGCTTGAGCATTTTGGTCGGGAGACCCAGTACTTC.

This clonotype was detected only a few times. The chain is built from TRBV7-9 and TRBJ2-1; 9 bases align to TRBD2. Germline V lookup: CDR1 SEHNR, CDR2 FQNEAQ (reference sequence). The CDR3 runs 16 residues. V was pared by 2 bases and J by 9 bases, with 11 bases of the junction left unmatched. This CDR3 is CASSLIFGGRAGEQFF. As DNA, the CDR3 is TGTGCCAGCAGCTTAATTTTTGGCGGGAGGGCCGGTGAGCAGTTCTTC.

This clonotype was counted at least ten times. This rearrangement joins TRBV3-1 to TRBJ2-3, with 7 positions matching TRBD2. The germline gives CDR1 LGHDT, CDR2 YNNKEL (reference sequence). The CDR3 is 14 residues long. The J segment lost 1 base and the V segment lost 2 bases, leaving 0 bases of the junction unmatched. This CDR3 is CASSQTSGTDTQYF. The DNA of the CDR3 is TGTGCCAGCAGCCAAACTAGCGGCACAGATACGCAGTATTTT.

This chain uses TRBV7-9 with TRBJ2-1, with TRBD2 identical over 7 bases. This CDR3 has 14 residues. The J segment lost 12 bases and the V segment lost 1 base, leaving 9 bases of the junction unmatched. Germline V gene data show CDR1 as SEHNR and CDR2 as FQNEAQ (reference sequence). Here the CDR3 reads CASSLGTRFIAQFF. CDR3 nucleotides: TGTGCCAGCAGCTTAGGGACTAGGTTCATTGCGCAGTTCTTC.

This clonotype was seen at least ten times. The chain carries TRBV12-3 or TRBV12-4 and TRBJ2-3; 8 bases are a match to TRBD2. The V gene end was trimmed by 5 bases and the J gene end by 3 bases; junction bases not matched to a gene: 7. The CDR3 covers 15 residues. In DNA form, the CDR3 reads TGTGCCAGCAGTCCCGGGAGGGCGGCTACAGATACGCAGTATTTT. Its protein is CASSPGRAATDTQYF.

In its sample, this clonotype was seen many times. The chain couples TRBV20-1 to TRBJ1-2; D not resolved. This CDR3 has 14 amino acids. Germline values: CDR1 DFQATT, CDR2 SNEGSKA (reference sequence). Trimming took off 0 bases at V and 2 bases at J, with 10 bases between the two ends. CDR3 loop: CSARDTSKNYGYTF. For the CDR3, the DNA is TGCAGTGCTAGAGATACGTCGAAAAACTATGGCTACACCTTC.

This clonotype was seen repeatedly, ten times or more. The chain recombines TRBV7-8 with TRBJ1-1; no clear D. CDR1 is SGHVS, CDR2 FQNEAQ, per germline. The CDR3 extends over 14 amino acids. With 6 bases removed from V and 3 bases from J, the gap between germline ends came to 14 bases. In DNA, the CDR3 is TGTGCCAGCAGTCGATCGGGGAGACACACTGAAGCTTTCTTT. Translating it yields CASSRSGRHTEAFF.

This clonotype appeared many times. V and J are TRBV7-2 and TRBJ1-5; D is uncertain. The V and J ends lost 5 bases and 4 bases respectively, with 9 bases between them. The CDR3 runs to 13 residues. From germline, CDR1 is SGHTA and CDR2 FQGNSA. CDR3 bases: TGTGCCAGCAGCGTTATGGGGAATCAGCCCCAGCATTTT. As protein: CASSVMGNQPQHF.

The table lists this clonotype with many counts. V gene TRBV3-1 combines with J gene TRBJ2-7; 8 nucleotides line up with TRBD2. This CDR3 spans 16 amino acids. V lost 3 bases, J lost 4 bases, and 11 bases stayed unmatched. Germline CDR1 LGHDT, CDR2 YNNKEL (reference sequence). The CDR3 nucleotides read TGTGCCAGCAGCCACGGGAGATTAGCGGGAAGGTACGAGCAGTACTTC. Translating it yields CASSHGRLAGRYEQYF.

This clonotype has a count of ten or more. J is TRBJ2-1 and V is TRBV7-2; 11 bases map to TRBD2. CDR1 is SGHTA, CDR2 FQGNSA, per germline. The CDR3 length is 14 residues. V shed 5 bases and J 6 bases; nucleotides not matched to a gene: 3. CDR3 region: CASSPTSGINEQFF. Written as DNA, the CDR3 is TGTGCCAGCAGCCCGACTAGCGGGATCAATGAGCAGTTCTTC.

This clonotype was detected many times. The V call is TRBV24-1, the J call TRBJ2-1; 7 positions agree with TRBD1. The CDR3 has 13 residues. The germline V gene encodes CDR1 KGHDR and CDR2 SFDVKD. The junction had 6 bases not matched to a gene; V was cut back by 7 bases and J by 7 bases. The CDR3 loop is CATRGQQGNEQFF. In DNA form, the CDR3 reads TGTGCCACCAGGGGACAACAGGGGAATGAGCAGTTCTTC.

This clonotype was recorded many times. The chain carries TRBV6-1 and TRBJ2-7; D remains ambiguous. V lost 0 bases to trimming and J lost 0 bases, with 9 bases between them. The CDR3 totals 15 residues. From germline, CDR1 is MNHNS and CDR2 SASEGT. The CDR3 here is CASSEARKSSYEQYF. As DNA, the CDR3 is TGTGCCAGCAGTGAAGCGCGGAAAAGCTCCTACGAGCAGTACTTC.

Ten or more counts support this clonotype. This chain uses TRBV7-2 with TRBJ2-1; maybe TRBD1 (6 bases). Germline V CDR1 and CDR2: SGHTA, FQGNSA. V was shortened by 5 bases and J by 9 bases, with 11 bases between the two germline ends. This CDR3 has 12 amino acids. The CDR3 DNA reads as TGTGCCAGCAGCGCCCACAGGGCTGAGCAGTTCTTC. The encoded protein is CASSAHRAEQFF.